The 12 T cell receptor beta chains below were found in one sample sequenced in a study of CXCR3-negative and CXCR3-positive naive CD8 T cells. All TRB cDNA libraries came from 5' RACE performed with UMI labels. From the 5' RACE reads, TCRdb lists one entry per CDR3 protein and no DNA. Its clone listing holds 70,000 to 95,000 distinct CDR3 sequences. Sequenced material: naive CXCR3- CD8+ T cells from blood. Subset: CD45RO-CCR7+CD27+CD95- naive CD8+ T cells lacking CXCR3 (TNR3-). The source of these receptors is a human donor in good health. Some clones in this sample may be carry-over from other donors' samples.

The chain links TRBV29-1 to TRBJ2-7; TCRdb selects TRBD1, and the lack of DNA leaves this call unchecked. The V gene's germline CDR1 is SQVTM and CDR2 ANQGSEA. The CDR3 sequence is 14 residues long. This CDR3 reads CSVVAGEGDYEQYF.

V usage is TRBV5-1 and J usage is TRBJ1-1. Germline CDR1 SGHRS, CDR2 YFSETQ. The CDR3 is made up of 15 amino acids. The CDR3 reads CASSLVDKANTEAFF.

This CDR3 reads CSAWGALNTEAFF. The J gene is TRBJ1-1, the V gene TRBV20-1; TCRdb calls TRBD1, which cannot be checked without DNA. The CDR3 totals 13 residues. Per the germline V gene, CDR1 is DFQATT and CDR2 is SNEGSKA (reference sequence).

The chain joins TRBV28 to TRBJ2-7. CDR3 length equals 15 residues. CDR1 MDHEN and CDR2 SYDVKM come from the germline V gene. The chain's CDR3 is CASSPPSAGFYEQYF.

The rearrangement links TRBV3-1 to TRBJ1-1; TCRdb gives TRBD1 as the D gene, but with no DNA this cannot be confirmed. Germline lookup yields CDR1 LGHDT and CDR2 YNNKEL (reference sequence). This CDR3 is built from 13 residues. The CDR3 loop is CASAWTLNTEAFF.

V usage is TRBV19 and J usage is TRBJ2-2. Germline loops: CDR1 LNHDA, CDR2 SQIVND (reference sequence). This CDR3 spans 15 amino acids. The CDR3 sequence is CASRVIARDTGELFF. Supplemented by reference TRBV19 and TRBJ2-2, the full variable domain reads DGGITQSPKYLFRKEGQNVTLSCEQNLNHDAMYWYRQDPGQGLRLIYYSQIVNDFQKGDIAEGYSVSREKKESFPLTVTSAQKNPTAFYLCASRVIARDTGELFFGEGSRLTVL.

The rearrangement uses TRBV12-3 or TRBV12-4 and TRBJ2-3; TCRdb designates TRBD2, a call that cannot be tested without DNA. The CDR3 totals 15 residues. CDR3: CASSLGGSWTDTQYF.

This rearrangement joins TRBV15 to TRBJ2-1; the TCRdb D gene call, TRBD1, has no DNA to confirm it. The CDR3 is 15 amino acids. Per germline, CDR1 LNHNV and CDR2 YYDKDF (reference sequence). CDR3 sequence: CATSHPGTEYNEQFF.

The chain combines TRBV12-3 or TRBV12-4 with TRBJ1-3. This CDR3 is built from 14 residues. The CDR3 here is CASSLAGLQVTIYF.

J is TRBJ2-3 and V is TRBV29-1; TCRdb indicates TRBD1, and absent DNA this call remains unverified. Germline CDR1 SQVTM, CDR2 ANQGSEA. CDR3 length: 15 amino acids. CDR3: CSVTHLSQETDTQYF.

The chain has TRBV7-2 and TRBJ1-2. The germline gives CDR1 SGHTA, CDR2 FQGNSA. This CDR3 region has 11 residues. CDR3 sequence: CASSFLVVHTF.

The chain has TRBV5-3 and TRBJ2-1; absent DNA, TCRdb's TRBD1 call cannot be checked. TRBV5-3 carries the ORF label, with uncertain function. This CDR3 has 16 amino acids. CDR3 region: CARSLGGIGTYNEQFF.